This T cell receptor (beta chain) came from a study of blood T cell repertoires in COVID-19. Study summary: Researchers got acute and convalescent COVID-19 samples from the United States, Italy and Spain. PBMCs, B-cell-depleted T cells, or T cells were the source of the cDNA or gDNA that made up the material.

Per the study methods: Reference gene primer amplification yielded estimated nucleated cell counts. Only in-frame clones appear in the TCRdb table, and some are missing; sequencing was by immunoSEQ multiplex PCR. From that table come the V and J calls and clone size; the DNA was used to work out D and trimming. Found here are under 300,000 clones, roughly 81% of them singletons; the top ten hold about 4%. The sequence was obtained from a man aged 50 or older with acute or convalescent COVID-19. Sequences were obtained from peripheral blood.

CDR3: CASRRTGPGYEQYF. CDR3 DNA sequence: TGTGCCAGCAGACGGACAGGGCCGGGCTACGAGCAGTACTTC. The rearrangement joins TRBV28 to TRBJ2-7, with TRBD1 matching over 8 bases. CDR3 length: 14 amino acids. V lost 6 bases, J lost 3 bases, and 7 bases stayed unmatched. Germline V CDR1 and CDR2: MDHEN, SYDVKM.